Included here is one TCR beta chain sequence, with context. Its antigen remains unidentified. No clone much larger than this one lies a single base away; base qualities are absent. This sample is drawn from a study of cytomegalovirus exposure and HLA in healthy donors (TCRdb year 2017). Regarding the study in general: According to an earlier analysis of a few hundred of the donors, about 179 million T cells yielded approximately 120 million unique TCR beta sequences and approximately 300 Gb of sequence data. The later analysis used no new phenotypic data to find candidate immune exposures, relying instead on TCR beta sequences and their occurrence across donors. To predict cytomegalovirus infection status, the study brought together high-throughput TCR immunosequencing, statistical association of individual TCRs with disease status, and machine learning. Among roughly 400 genotyped donors of the cohort, an average of roughly 230,000 unique TCR beta nucleotide sequences was sequenced per donor, of which about 19% were non-productive. About 300 gigabases of sequencing data and approximately 93 million unique TCR sequences were included in an early release covering several hundred HLA-typed donors. Four to six DR-DQ haplotypes were handled as single units for association and clustering, since linkage in the cohort was strong. Along with the roughly 670-subject first cohort, a separate validation cohort of over a hundred different subjects was used. Every discovery cohort repertoire had been produced on one sequencing platform. The number of typed donors differed by locus: about 629-630 for A, B, C, DRB1 and DQB1; roughly 510 for DQA1; some 610 for DPA1; and 400 to 480 for DPB1. To study patterns of TCR occurrence, a later analysis re-analyzed previously published TCR beta repertoires from 700 or so donors and added high-resolution HLA genotyping. Genome-wide SNP genotypes for about three fifths of the roughly 700 donors were used in a later genetic analysis, which treated that subset as a discovery cohort. The genetic ancestry cluster associated with self-reported Caucasian donors included 81% of the roughly 400 genotyped donors. The study aimed to test whether cataloging public T cell receptors could reveal signatures of past pathogen exposure. The study used immunosequencing to profile the T cell repertoires of under 700 subjects and linked those repertoires to cytomegalovirus serostatus. Class I and class II HLA loci were covered by the typing at four-digit resolution. Donor age, sex, ethnicity and CMV serostatus were collected together with the repertoire data. In an earlier analysis of 587 of the donors, high-throughput TCR beta sequencing was used to judge whether each TCR beta V gene segment behaved as functional or pseudogenic. Here is what the overall study found, with its caveats: CMV serostatus was the only immune exposure information available for the cohort. According to a later analysis, parvovirus B19, influenza, CMV and Epstein-Barr virus appeared linked to several top co-occurrence clusters. A later analysis found that TCR association rates varied across HLA loci, with DRB1 alleles showing the most associated TCRs and HLA-C alleles the fewest. Because HLA typing was unavailable for some donors at each locus, only the typed subset was used in association tests. At a false discovery rate of 0.05, a later analysis linked around 15,000 TCR beta sequences to specific HLA alleles. Assigning TCR associations to individual alleles was difficult when HLA alleles, especially DR and DQ, strongly co-occurred. Most CMV-associated TCR beta chains appeared to be HLA-restricted in a later analysis, and the HLA associations seemed to be driven largely by CMV exposure. A few of the identified cytomegalovirus-associated TCR beta chains were confirmed in vitro to be specific for cytomegalovirus antigens. A further reported finding was that TCR beta sequences accurately predicted the HLA-A and HLA-B alleles for most subjects in the first cohort. The classifier was reported to diagnose cytomegalovirus status with high specificity and sensitivity in both the original cohort and the validation cohort. A later genetic analysis associated a missense DCLRE1C variant with V-gene and J-gene trimming of TCR beta chains, and an independent cohort replicated the association. Most TCR sequences were observed very rarely across donors, whereas some public TCRs were present in many individuals. Presence/absence analyses assumed roughly uniform sequencing depth across donors, an assumption that may not hold. A group of highly shared sequence variants was considered likely to be a technical artifact of the sequencing pipeline. Because counts were too low, seventeen rarely observed V segments, including chromosome 9 orphons, were excluded from the earlier analysis of under 650 of the donors. Some IMGT-functional V segments, including TRBV6-2 and TRBV6-3, could not be told apart with the 87-base-pair reads, so those segments were excluded. Correlated functional status among segregating V segments might reflect linkage disequilibrium, but an unknown experimental factor could not be ruled out. An earlier analysis of several hundred of the donors showed that most TCR beta V segments appeared in productive rearrangements either about 87% or about 30% of the time, which broadly matched IMGT annotations. It was suggested by the authors that the approach could potentially be generalized to other disease states and immunological phenotypes. The cohort was sequenced for TCR beta chains only, and without alpha or paired-chain data the features that could be detected were limited. In the study, around 150 TCR beta chains were listed as associated with cytomegalovirus. In a later analysis, HLA-associated TCR beta chains were found to be more clonally expanded and to have lower generation probabilities than equally common non-associated chains. In a later genetic analysis, fewer N-insertions in productive TCRs were reported among donors in an Asian-associated ancestry cluster than the approximately 710-donor mean.

In total, approximately 610 healthy bone marrow donors made up the cohort. All cohort members were sampled while nominally healthy, although unrecorded immune exposures were likely present. Of the approximately 700 cohort members, approximately 300 had positive CMV serostatus and 350 to 450 had negative CMV serostatus, and CMV serostatus was not recorded for the donor. A peripheral blood sample was provided by each donor, and peripheral blood mononuclear cells were used for TCR beta sequencing. Genomic DNA was extracted from the blood cell samples with the Qiagen DNeasy Blood Extraction Kit. The library relied on the immunoSEQ multiplex PCR assay. The multiplex PCR relied on a mix of 60 forward primers for TCR Vbeta segments and 13 reverse primers for TCR Jbeta segments. The CDR3 region of rearranged TCR beta genes was amplified from genomic DNA with a multiplex PCR assay. The Illumina HiSeq System was used to sequence the amplified TCR beta libraries as 87-base-pair reads. The study's processing was this. A later analysis counted some 74 million unique TCR beta chains across the 550 to 700 repertoires, and some 12 million of these chains were shared by at least two donors. To remove PCR and sequencing errors, raw reads were error-corrected and collapsed into unique sequences using a nearest-neighbor algorithm that merged closely related sequences. CDR3 sequences were aligned to IMGT reference sequences to assign V, D and J gene segments. For a sequence to be retained, at least a six-nucleotide match to both a V gene segment and a J gene segment was required. A rearrangement counted as productive if the CDR3 had no stop codons and remained in frame with V and J, and every other rearrangement counted as non-productive. CDR3 was defined by IMGT convention, running from the second conserved V-encoded cysteine to the conserved J-encoded phenylalanine. In an earlier analysis of more than 550 of the donors, sequences lacking an unambiguous match to a single V gene segment were excluded. In an earlier analysis of a few hundred of the donors, V segments were called functional above 56.7% productive rearrangements and were called segregating when the between-donor standard deviation exceeded 5%. A statistical classification framework was developed to diagnose cytomegalovirus status using the catalog of TCR beta chain sequences. In a later analysis, V and J genes were assigned by comparing TCR nucleotide sequences against IMGT/GENE-DB human TR gene sequences. In a later analysis, CDR3 sequences and most-parsimonious VDJ recombination scenarios were assigned using the TCRdist pipeline. In a later analysis, each TCR beta chain was defined by its CDR3 amino acid sequence together with its V-gene family, and reads lacking a unique V-gene family were excluded. In a later analysis, 450 to 600 highly shared, low-generation-probability nucleotide sequences were removed to address suspected cross-contamination and a sequencing artifact. A later analysis calculated a clonal expansion index for each public chain from normalized within-repertoire ranks of inferred template counts. A later analysis computed generation probabilities with a VDJ recombination model fitted to out-of-frame rearrangements, and checked the results against IGoR. Hypergeometric tests were used in a later analysis to score TCR-TCR, TCR-HLA and TCR-CMV co-occurrence, with a repertoire-size bias correction applied to the TCR pairs. A later analysis estimated false discovery rates by permuting HLA or CMV assignments 20 times. In a later analysis, co-occurring TCRs were grouped using DBSCAN, and TCRdist sequence similarity was added for clustering within HLA-allele-positive subsets. Co-occurrence clustering excluded repertoires with fewer than 30,000 or more than 120,000 public chains, plus five with anomalous nucleotide sharing. In TCRdb, the immuneACCESS table is reduced to in-frame sequences with V and J assigned. These tables do not hold every clone; where another copy was compared, an unresolved V gene accounts for under half, and the others remain unexplained. V, J and clone size are taken as reported in that table, and D and trimming were inferred from the DNA itself. This sample has around 150,000 clones in its table, and more than 75% of those were observed once. Under 4% of the sample comes from the top ten.

Ends trimmed: V by 5 bases, J by 4 bases; bases unmatched to a gene: 15. Spanning cysteine to phenylalanine, the CDR3 consists of 17 amino acids. The kept DNA is CDR3 alone, 51 bases in frame from the first base. As encoded in the germline V gene, CDR1 is SGHRS while CDR2 is YFSETQ. Recombination connected TRBV5-1 to TRBJ2-3; TRBD2 agrees with 8 junctional bases. The clonotype comes from a human donor in good health. Sequenced sample: PBMCs. The nucleotide sequence is given as TGCGCCAGCAGGCCGGAACGGGGGGGCCTAGGTTCAGATACGCAGTATTTT. This codes for CASRPERGGLGSDTQYF.